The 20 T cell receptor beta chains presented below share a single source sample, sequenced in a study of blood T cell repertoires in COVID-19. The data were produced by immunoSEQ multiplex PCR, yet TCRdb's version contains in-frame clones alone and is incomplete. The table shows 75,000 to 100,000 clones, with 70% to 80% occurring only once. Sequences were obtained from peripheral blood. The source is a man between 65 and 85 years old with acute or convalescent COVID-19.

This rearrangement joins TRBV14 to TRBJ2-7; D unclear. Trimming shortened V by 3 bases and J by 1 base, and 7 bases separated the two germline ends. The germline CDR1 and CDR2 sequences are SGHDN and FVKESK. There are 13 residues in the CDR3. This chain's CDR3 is CASSQSLSYEQYF. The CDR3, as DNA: TGTGCCAGCAGCCAGTCGTTGTCCTACGAGCAGTACTTC. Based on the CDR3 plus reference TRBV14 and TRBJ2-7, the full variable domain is EAGVTQFPSHSVIEKGQTVTLRCDPISGHDNLYWYRRVMGKEIKFLLHFVKESKQDESGMPNNRFLAERTGGTYSTLKVQPAELEDSGVYFCASSQSLSYEQYFGPGTRLTVT.

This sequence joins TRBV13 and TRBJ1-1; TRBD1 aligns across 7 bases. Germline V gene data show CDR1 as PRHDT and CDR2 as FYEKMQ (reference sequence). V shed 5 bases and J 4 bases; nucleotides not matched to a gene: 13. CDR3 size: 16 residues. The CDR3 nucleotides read TGTGCCAGCAGCCCGGACAGGAACCTCTGGGGCACTGAAGCTTTCTTT. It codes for CASSPDRNLWGTEAFF.

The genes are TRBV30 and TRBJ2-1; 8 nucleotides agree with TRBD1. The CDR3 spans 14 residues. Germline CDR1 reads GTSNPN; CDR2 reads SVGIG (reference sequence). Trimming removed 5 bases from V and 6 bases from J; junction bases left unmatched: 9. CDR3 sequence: CAWATGAFGNEQFF. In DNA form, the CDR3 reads TGTGCCTGGGCGACAGGGGCGTTTGGCAATGAGCAGTTCTTC.

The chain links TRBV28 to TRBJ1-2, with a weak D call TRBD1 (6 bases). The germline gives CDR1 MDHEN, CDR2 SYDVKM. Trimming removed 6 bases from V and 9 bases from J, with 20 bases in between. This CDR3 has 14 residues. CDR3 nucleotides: TGTGCCAGCAGAGAGACTAAGGGGGTTCTGCGCTACACCTTC. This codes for CASRETKGVLRYTF.

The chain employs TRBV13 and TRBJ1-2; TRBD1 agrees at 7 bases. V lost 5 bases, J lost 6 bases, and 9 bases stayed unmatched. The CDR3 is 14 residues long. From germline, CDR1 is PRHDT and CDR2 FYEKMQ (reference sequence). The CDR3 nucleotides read TGTGCCAGCAGCGCTTTGACAGGGTATAATGGCTACACCTTC. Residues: CASSALTGYNGYTF.

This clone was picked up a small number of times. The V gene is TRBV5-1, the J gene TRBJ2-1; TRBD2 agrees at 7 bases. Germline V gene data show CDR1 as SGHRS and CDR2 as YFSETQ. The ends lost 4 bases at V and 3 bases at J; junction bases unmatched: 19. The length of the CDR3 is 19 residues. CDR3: CASSPGVLGGRPNYNEQFF. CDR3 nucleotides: TGCGCCAGCAGCCCTGGGGTTCTCGGCGGGAGACCTAACTACAATGAGCAGTTCTTC.

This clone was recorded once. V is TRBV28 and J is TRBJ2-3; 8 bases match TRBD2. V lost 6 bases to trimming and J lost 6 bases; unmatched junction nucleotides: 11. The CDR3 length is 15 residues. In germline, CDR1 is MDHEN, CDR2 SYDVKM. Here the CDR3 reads CASSLSGANRDTQYF. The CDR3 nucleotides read TGTGCCAGCAGCCTTAGCGGGGCTAACCGGGATACGCAGTATTTT.

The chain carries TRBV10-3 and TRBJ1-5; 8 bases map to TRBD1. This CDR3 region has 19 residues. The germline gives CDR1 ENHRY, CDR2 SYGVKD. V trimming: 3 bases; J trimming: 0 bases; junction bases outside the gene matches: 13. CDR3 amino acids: CAISDYGGQEGYSNQPQHF. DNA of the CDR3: TGTGCCATCAGTGATTATGGGGGACAGGAGGGGTATAGCAATCAGCCCCAGCATTTT.

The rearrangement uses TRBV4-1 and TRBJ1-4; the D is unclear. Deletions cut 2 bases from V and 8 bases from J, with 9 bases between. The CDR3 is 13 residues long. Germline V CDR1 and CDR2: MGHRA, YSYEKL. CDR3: CASSQPRSEKLFF. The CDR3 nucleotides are TGCGCCAGCAGCCAACCCAGATCCGAAAAACTGTTTTTT.

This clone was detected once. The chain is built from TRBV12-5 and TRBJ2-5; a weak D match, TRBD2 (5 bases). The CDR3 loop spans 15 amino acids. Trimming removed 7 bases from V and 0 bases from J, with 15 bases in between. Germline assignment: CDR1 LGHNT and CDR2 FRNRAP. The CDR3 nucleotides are TGTGCTAGTGCCTTGGAGGACTGGTACCAAGAGACCCAGTACTTC. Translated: CASALEDWYQETQYF.

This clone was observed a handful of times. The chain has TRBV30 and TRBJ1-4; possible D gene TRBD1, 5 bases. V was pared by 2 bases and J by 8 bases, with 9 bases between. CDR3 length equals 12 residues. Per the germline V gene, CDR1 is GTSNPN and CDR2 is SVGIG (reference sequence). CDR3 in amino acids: CAWSLEGEKLFF. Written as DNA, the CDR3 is TGTGCCTGGAGTCTGGAGGGGGAAAAACTGTTTTTT.

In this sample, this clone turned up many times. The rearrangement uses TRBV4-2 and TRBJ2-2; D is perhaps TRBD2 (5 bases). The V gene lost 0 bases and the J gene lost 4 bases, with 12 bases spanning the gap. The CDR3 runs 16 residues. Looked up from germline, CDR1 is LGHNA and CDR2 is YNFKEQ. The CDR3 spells CASSQERTYPTGELFF. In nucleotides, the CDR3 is TGTGCCAGCAGCCAAGAGAGGACTTATCCCACCGGGGAGCTGTTTTTT.

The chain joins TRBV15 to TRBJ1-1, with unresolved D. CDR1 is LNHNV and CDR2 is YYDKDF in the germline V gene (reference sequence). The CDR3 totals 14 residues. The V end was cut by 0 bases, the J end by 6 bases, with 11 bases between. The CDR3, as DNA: TGTGCCACCAGCAGAGATAGTCGAAGTCCTGAAGCTTTCTTT. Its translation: CATSRDSRSPEAFF.

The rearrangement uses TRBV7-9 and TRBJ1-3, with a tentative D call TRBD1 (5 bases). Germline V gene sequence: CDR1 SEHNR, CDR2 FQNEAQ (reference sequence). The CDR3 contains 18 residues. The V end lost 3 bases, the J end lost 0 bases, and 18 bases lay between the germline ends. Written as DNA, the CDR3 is TGTGCCAGCAGCTTGAGGCAGGGCCAAGTTTTCTCTGGAAACACCATATATTTT. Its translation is CASSLRQGQVFSGNTIYF.

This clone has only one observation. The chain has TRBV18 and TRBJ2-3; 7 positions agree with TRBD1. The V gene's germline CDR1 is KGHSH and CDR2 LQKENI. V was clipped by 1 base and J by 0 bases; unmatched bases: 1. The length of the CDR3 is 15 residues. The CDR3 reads CASSPQGASTDTQYF. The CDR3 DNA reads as TGTGCCAGCTCACCACAGGGGGCCAGCACAGATACGCAGTATTTT. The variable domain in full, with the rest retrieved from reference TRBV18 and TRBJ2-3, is NAGVMQNPRHLVRRRGQEARLRCSPMKGHSHVYWYRQLPEEGLKFMVYLQKENIIDESGMPKERFSAEFPKEGPSILRIQQVVRGDSAAYFCASSPQGASTDTQYFGPGTRLTVL.

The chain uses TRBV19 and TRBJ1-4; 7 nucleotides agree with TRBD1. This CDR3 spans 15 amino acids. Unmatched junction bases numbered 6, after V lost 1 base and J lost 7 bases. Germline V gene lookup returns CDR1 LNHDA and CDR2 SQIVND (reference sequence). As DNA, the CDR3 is TGTGCCAGTAGTATAGCCCGACAGGGCGGTGAAAAACTGTTTTTT. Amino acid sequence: CASSIARQGGEKLFF.

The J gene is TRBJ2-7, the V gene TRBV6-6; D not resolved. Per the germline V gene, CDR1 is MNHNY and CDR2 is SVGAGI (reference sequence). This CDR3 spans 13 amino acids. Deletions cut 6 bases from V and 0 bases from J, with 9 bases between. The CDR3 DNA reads TGTGCCAGCAGAGACTCTGACTCCTACGAGCAGTACTTC. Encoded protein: CASRDSDSYEQYF.

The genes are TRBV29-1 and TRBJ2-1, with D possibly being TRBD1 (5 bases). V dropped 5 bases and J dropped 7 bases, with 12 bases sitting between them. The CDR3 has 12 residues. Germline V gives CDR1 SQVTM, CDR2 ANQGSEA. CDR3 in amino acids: CSVKGLENEQFF. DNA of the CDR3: TGCAGCGTTAAGGGGCTTGAAAATGAGCAGTTCTTC.

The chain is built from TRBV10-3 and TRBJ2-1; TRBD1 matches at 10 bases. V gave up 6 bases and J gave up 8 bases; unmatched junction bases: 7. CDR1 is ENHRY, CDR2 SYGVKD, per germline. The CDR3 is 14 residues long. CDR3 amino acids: CAIRSTGGSDEQFF. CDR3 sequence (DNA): TGTGCCATCAGATCGACAGGGGGCAGCGATGAGCAGTTCTTC.

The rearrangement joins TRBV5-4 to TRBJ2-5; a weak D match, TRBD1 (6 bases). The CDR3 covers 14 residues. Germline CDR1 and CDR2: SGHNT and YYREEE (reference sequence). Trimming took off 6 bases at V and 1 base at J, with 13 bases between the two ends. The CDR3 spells CASNTGTLQETQYF. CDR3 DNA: TGTGCCAGCAATACAGGGACCCTCCAAGAGACCCAGTACTTC. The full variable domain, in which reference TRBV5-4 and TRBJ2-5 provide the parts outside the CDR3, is ETGVTQSPTHLIKTRGQQVTLRCSSQSGHNTVSWYQQALGQGPQFIFQYYREEENGRGNFPPRFSGLQFPNYSSELNVNALELDDSALYLCASNTGTLQETQYFGPGTRLLVL.